The 9 T cell receptor beta chains in this list originate from one sample, sequenced in a study of molecular identifiers for immune sequencing clone quantification. TCRdb re-derived calls from the PCR reads in MiXCR, one entry per CDR3 protein. The sample includes about 510,000 distinct CDR3 sequences, 20% to 25% of them seen just once. The sequencing input was naive CD8+ T cells from blood, with Jurkat cell RNA spiked in. Subset meaning: FACS-sorted CD8+CD4-CCR7+CD45RA+ naive T cells. These receptors were collected from a human donor in good health. Some libraries in this study had Jurkat cell RNA spiked in.

This clonotype was seen many times. V is TRBV2 and J is TRBJ1-6; TRBD1 matches at 11 bases. Trimming took 0 bases from V and 10 from J; bases not matched to a gene: 11. The CDR3 sequence is 18 residues long. CDR1 SNHLY and CDR2 FYNNEI come from the germline V gene. The CDR3 region has the DNA TGTGCCAGCAGTGAAGCACGTCCGGGACAGGGGGTCCGGTCACCCCTCCACTTT. Translated: CASSEARPGQGVRSPLHF.

The chain recombines TRBV18 with TRBJ1-4, with 8 nucleotides matching TRBD1. The V gene end was trimmed by 1 base and the J gene end by 0 bases; junction bases not matched to a gene: 10. Per germline, CDR1 KGHSH and CDR2 LQKENI. The CDR3 runs to 19 residues. Here the CDR3 reads CASSPRDRTNPATNEKLFF. CDR3 nucleotide sequence: TGTGCCAGCTCACCACGGGACAGGACAAACCCTGCAACTAATGAAAAACTGTTTTTT.

This clonotype occurred many times. The CDR3 nucleotides read TGTGCCAGCAGCTTAGTTGCAGCGGGAGATACGCAGTATTTT. It translates to CASSLVAAGDTQYF. This chain uses TRBV7-6 with TRBJ2-3; D possibly corresponds to TRBD2 (6 bases). V lost 1 base to trimming and J lost 5 bases, with 10 bases between them. This CDR3 region has 14 residues. Germline lookup yields CDR1 SGHVS and CDR2 FNYEAQ.

The chain carries TRBV27 and TRBJ2-7, with 9 bases identical to TRBD1. The trim removed 5 bases at V and 2 bases at J, leaving 7 bases unmatched. Germline-derived CDR1 and CDR2 are MNHEY and SMNVEV (reference sequence). This CDR3 comprises 15 residues. The CDR3 reads CASSAETGGPYEQYF. The CDR3 DNA reads TGTGCCAGCAGTGCAGAGACAGGGGGTCCCTACGAGCAGTACTTC.

The rearrangement uses TRBV24-1 and TRBJ2-2; a possible D gene is TRBD2 (6 bases). There are 16 residues in the CDR3. Between the trimmed V and J ends, which lost 4 bases and 5 bases, there was a span of 16 bases. CDR1 is KGHDR and CDR2 is SFDVKD in the germline V gene. CDR3 nucleotides: TGTGCCACCAGTGAAACTCTAGCTGGGGGGACCGGGGAGCTGTTTTTT. Translating gives CATSETLAGGTGELFF.

The table lists this clonotype with a few counts. V usage is TRBV27 and J usage is TRBJ2-5, with unresolved D. This CDR3 has 12 residues. Germline V CDR1 and CDR2: MNHEY, SMNVEV (reference sequence). V lost 5 bases and J 7 bases, leaving 11 bases between the germline ends. Written as DNA, the CDR3 is TGTGCCAGCAGTCCCGGCGGTGTGACCCAGTACTTC. This codes for CASSPGGVTQYF.

This chain links TRBV3-1 with TRBJ1-1, with D perhaps matching TRBD1 (6 bases). This CDR3 region has 15 residues. Germline values: CDR1 LGHDT, CDR2 YNNKEL (reference sequence). Trimming stripped 1 base from V and 3 bases from J, with 12 bases between. CDR3 sequence: CASSQARGGYTEAFF. In nucleotides, the CDR3 is TGTGCCAGCAGCCAAGCCAGGGGCGGGTACACTGAAGCTTTCTTT.

This clonotype was seen repeatedly, ten times or more. The chain uses TRBV5-4 and TRBJ2-2; no definite D call. The CDR3 runs 12 residues. Per germline, CDR1 SGHNT and CDR2 YYREEE (reference sequence). The V end lost 2 bases, the J end lost 5 bases, and 4 bases lay between the germline ends. CDR3 region: CASSFRTGELFF. DNA of the CDR3: TGTGCCAGCAGCTTTAGGACCGGGGAGCTGTTTTTT.

This clonotype came up many times. The chain uses TRBV6-5 and TRBJ1-2, with TRBD1 matching over 7 bases. Germline trimming cut 6 bases from V and 2 bases from J; bases unmatched to any gene: 3. The CDR3 is 13 amino acids. Germline CDR1 and CDR2: MNHEY and SVGAGI. This CDR3 reads CASRGTVNYGYTF. In DNA form, the CDR3 reads TGTGCCAGCAGAGGGACAGTCAACTATGGCTACACCTTC.